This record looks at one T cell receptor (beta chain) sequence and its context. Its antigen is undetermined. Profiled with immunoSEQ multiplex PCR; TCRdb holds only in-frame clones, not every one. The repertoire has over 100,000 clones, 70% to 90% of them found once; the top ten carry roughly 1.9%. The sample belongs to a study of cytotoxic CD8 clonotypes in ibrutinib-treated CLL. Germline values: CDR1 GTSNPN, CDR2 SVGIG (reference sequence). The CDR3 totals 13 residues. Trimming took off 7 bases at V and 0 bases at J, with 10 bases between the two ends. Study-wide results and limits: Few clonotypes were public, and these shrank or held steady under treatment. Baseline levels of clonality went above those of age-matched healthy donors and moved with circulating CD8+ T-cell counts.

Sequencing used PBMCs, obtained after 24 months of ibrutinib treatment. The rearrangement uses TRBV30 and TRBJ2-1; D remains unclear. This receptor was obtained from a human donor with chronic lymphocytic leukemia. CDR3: CASMTRSYNEQFF. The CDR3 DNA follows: TGTGCCTCTATGACCCGCTCCTACAATGAGCAGTTCTTC. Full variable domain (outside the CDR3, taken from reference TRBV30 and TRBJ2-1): SQTIHQWPATLVQPVGSPLSLECTVEGTSNPNLYWYRQAAGRGLQLLFYSVGIGQISSEVPQNLSASRPQDRQFILSSKKLLLSDSGFYLCASMTRSYNEQFFGPGTRLTVL.